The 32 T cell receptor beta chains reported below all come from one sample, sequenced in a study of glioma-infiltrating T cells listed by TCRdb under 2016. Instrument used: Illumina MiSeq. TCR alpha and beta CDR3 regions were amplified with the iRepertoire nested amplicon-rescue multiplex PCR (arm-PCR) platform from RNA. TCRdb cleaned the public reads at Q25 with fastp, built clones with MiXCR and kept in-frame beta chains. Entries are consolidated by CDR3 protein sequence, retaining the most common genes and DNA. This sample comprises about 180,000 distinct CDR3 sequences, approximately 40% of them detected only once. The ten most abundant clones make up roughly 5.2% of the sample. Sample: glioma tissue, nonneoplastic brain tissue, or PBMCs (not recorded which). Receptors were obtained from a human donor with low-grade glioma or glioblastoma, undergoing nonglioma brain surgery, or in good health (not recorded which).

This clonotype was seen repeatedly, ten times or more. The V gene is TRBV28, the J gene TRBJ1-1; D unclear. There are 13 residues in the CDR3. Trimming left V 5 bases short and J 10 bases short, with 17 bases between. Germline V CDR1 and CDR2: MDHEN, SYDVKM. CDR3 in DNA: TGTGCCAGCAGTCATTCTAGGTTACTCGGAGCTTTCTTT. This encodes CASSHSRLLGAFF.

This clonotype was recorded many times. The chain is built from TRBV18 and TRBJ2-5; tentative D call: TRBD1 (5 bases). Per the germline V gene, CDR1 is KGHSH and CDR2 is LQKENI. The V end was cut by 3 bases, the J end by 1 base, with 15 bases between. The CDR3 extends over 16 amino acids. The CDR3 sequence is CASSPVRRDTQETQYF. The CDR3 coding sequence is TGTGCCAGCTCACCGGTCCGCAGGGATACCCAAGAGACCCAGTACTTC. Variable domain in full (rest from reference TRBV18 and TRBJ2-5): NAGVMQNPRHLVRRRGQEARLRCSPMKGHSHVYWYRQLPEEGLKFMVYLQKENIIDESGMPKERFSAEFPKEGPSILRIQQVVRGDSAAYFCASSPVRRDTQETQYFGPGTRLLVL.

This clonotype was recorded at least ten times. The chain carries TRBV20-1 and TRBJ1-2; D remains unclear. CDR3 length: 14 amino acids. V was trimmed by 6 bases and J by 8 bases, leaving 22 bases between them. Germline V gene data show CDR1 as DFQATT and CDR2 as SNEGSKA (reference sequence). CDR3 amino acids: CSALAEVGRSGYTF. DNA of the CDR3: TGCAGTGCCCTGGCGGAGGTGGGAAGGTCGGGCTACACCTTC.

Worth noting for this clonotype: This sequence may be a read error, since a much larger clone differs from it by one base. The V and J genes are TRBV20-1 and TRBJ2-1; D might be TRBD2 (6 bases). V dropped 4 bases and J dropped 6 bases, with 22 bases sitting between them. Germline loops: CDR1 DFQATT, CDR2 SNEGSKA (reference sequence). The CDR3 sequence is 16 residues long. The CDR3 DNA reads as TGCAGTGCTAACCGGGACTCCAGAATGGCTGGCAATGAGCAGTTCTTC. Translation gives CSANRDSRMAGNEQFF.

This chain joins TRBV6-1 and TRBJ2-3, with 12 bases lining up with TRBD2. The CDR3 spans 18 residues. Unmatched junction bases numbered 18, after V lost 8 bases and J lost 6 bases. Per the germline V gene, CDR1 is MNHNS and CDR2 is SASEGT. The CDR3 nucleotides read TGTGCCAGCTTTACGAGACTAGCGGGAGTTCTTAGAACGGATACGCAGTATTTT. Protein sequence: CASFTRLAGVLRTDTQYF.

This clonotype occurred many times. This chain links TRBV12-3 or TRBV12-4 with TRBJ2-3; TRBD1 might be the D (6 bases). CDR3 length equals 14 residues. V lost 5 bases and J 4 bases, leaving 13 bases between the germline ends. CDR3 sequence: CASSPYRVADTQYF. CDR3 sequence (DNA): TGTGCCAGCAGTCCCTACAGGGTCGCAGATACGCAGTATTTT.

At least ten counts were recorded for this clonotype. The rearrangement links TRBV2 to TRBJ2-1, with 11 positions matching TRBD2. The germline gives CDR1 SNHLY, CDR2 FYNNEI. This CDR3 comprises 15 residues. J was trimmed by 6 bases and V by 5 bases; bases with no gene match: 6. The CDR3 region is CASSIAGGSGNEQFF. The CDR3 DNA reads TGTGCCAGCAGTATAGCGGGAGGGTCCGGCAATGAGCAGTTCTTC.

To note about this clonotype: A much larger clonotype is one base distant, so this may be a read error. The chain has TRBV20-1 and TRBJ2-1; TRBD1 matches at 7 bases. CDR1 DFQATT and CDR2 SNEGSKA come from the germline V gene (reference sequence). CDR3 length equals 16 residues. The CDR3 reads CIARDFREGAQNEQFF. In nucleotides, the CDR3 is TGCATTGCTAGAGATTTTAGAGAGGGGGCGCAGAATGAGCAGTTCTTC.

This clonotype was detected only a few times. The CDR3 DNA is TGTGCCAGCAGCCTCCGGGGGGCTCAGCCCCAGCATTTT. Its translation is CASSLRGAQPQHF. This sequence joins TRBV7-9 and TRBJ1-5, with D possibly TRBD1 on 6 matching bases. The CDR3 loop spans 13 amino acids. Germline V gives CDR1 SEHNR, CDR2 FQNEAQ (reference sequence). The V end lost 5 bases, the J end lost 6 bases, and 11 bases lay between the germline ends.

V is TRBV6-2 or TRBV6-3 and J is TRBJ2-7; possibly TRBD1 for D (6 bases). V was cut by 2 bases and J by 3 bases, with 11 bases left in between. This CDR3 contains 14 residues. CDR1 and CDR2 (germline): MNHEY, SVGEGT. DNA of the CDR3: TGTGCCAGCAGTTACGGGACAACCTTCTACGAGCAGTACTTC. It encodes CASSYGTTFYEQYF.

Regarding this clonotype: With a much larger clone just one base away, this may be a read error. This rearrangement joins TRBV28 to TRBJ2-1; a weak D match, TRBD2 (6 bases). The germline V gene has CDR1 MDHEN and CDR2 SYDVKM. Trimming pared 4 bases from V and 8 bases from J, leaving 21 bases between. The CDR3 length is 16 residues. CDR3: CASSSLWLSGVYEQFF. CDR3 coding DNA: TGTGCCAGCAGTTCCCTGTGGCTATCGGGAGTCTATGAGCAGTTCTTC.

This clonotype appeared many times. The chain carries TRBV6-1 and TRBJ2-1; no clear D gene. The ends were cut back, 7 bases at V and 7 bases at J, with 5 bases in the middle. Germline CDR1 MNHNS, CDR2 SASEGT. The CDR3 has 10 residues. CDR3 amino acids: CASNENEQFF. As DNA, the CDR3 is TGTGCCAGCAACGAGAATGAGCAGTTCTTC.

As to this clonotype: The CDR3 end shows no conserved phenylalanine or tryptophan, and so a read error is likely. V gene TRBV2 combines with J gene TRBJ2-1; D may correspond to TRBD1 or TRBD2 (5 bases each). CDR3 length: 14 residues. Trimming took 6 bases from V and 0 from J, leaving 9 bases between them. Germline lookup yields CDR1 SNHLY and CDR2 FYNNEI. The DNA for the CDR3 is TGTGCCAGCAGAGGTGGGGGCTCCTACAATGAGCAGTTCCTC. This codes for CASRGGGSYNEQFL.

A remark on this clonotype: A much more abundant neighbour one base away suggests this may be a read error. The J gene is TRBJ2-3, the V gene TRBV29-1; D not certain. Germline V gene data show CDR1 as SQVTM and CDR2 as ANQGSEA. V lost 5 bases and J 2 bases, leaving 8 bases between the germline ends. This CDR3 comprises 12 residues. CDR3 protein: CSVRTYTDTQYF. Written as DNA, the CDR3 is TGCAGCGTTAGGACCTACACAGATACGCAGTATTTT.

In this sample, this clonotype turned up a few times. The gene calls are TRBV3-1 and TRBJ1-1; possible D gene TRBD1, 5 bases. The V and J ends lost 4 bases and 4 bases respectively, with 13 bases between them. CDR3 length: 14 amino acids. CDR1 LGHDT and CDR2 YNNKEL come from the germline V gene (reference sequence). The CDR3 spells CASSPIGVPTEAFF. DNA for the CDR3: TGTGCCAGCAGCCCAATAGGGGTGCCCACTGAAGCTTTCTTT.

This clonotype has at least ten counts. CDR3 amino acids: CASSSHQGASGKLFF. The DNA of the CDR3 is TGTGCCAGCAGTTCGCACCAAGGGGCGAGTGGAAAACTGTTTTTT. This chain connects TRBV27 to TRBJ1-4, with D tentatively TRBD1 (5 bases). The V gene's germline CDR1 is MNHEY and CDR2 SMNVEV (reference sequence). The CDR3 runs to 15 residues. V lost 4 bases, J lost 10 bases, and 19 bases lay in between.

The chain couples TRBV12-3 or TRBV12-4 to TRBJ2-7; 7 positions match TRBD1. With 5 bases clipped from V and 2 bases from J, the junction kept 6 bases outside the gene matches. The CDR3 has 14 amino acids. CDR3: CASSPTGSAYEQYF. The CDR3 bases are TGTGCCAGCAGTCCGACAGGGTCAGCCTACGAGCAGTACTTC.

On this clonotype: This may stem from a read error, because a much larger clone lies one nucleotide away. CDR3 in amino acids: CAISLAGESYEQYF. The DNA for the CDR3 is TGTGCCATCAGCTTGGCAGGGGAGAGCTACGAGCAGTACTTC. The J gene is TRBJ2-7, the V gene TRBV10-3; the D gene is possibly TRBD1 (6 bases). Trimming cost V 6 bases and J 3 bases, with 15 bases left between them. The CDR3 extends over 14 amino acids. Germline V gene data show CDR1 as ENHRY and CDR2 as SYGVKD.

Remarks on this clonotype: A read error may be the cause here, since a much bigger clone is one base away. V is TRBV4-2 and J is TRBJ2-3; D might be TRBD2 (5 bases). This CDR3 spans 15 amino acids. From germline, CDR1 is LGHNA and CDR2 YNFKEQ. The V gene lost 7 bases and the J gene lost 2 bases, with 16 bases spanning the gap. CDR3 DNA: TGTGCCAGCACCCAGACTATCGGATTCACAGATACGCAGTATTTT. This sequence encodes CASTQTIGFTDTQYF.

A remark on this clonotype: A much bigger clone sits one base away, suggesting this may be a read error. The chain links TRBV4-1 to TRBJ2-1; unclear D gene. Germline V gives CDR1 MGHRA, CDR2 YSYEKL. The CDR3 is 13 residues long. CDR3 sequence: CASSEDIYREQFF. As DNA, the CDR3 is TGCGCCAGCAGCGAAGATATCTATCGTGAGCAGTTCTTC.

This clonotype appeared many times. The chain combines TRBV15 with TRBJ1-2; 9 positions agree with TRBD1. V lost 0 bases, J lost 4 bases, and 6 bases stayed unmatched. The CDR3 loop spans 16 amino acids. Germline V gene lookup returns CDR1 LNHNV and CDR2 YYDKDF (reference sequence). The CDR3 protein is CATSRDYPGQGYGYTF. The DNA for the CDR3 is TGTGCCACCAGCAGAGATTACCCGGGACAGGGCTATGGCTACACCTTC.

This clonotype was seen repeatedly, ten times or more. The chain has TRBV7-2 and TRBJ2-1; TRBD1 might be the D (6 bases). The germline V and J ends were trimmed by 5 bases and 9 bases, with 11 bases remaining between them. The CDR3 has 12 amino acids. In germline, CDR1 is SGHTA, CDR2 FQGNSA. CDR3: CASSMTGLEQFF. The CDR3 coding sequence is TGTGCCAGCAGCATGACAGGCCTTGAGCAGTTCTTC. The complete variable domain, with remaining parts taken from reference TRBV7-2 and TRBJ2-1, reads GAGVSQSPSNKVTEKGKDVELRCDPISGHTALYWYRQSLGQGLEFLIYFQGNSAPDKSGLPSDRFSAERTGGSVSTLTIQRTQQEDSAVYLCASSMTGLEQFFGPGTRLTVL.

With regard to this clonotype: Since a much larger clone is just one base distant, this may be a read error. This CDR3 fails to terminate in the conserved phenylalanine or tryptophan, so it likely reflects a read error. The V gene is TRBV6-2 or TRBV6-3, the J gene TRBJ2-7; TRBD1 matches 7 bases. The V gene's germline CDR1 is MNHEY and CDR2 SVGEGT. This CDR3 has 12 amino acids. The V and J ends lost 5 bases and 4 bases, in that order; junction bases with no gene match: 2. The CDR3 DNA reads TGTGCCAGCAGTGACAGGGATTACGAGCAGTACTAC. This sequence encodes CASSDRDYEQYY.

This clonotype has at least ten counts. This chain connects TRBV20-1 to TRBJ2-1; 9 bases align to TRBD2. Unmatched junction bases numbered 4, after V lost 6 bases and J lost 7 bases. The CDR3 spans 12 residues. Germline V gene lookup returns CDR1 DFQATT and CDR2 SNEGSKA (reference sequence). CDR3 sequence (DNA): TGCAGTGCCCGTAGCGGGAGTAATGAGCAGTTCTTC. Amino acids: CSARSGSNEQFF.

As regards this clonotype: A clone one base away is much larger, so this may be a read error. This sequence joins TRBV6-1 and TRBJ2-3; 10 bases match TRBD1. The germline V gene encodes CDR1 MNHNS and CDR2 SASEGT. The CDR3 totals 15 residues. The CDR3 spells CAISEGQGSTDRQYF. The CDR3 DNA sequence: TGTGCCATCAGTGAGGGACAGGGGTCCACAGATAGGCAGTATTTT.

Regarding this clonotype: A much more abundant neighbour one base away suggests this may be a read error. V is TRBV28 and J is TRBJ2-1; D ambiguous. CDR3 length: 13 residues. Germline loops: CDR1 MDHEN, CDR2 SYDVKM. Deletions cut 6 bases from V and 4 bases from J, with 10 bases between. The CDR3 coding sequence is TGTGCCAGCAGCCGCCACGGTTACAATGAGCAGTTCTTC. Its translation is CASSRHGYNEQFF.

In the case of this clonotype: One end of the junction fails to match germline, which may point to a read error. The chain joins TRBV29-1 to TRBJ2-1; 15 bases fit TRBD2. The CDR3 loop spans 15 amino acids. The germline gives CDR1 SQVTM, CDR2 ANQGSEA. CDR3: CSVRTSGRAYNERFF. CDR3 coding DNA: TGCAGCGTTCGGACTAGCGGGAGGGCCTACAATGAGCGGTTCTTC.

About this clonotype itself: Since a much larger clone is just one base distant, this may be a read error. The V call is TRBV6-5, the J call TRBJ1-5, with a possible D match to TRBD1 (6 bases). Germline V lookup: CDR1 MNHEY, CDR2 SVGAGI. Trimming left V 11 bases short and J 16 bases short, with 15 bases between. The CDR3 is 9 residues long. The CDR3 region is CAPLAGEHF. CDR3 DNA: TGTGCCCCGCTGGCAGGGGAACATTTT.

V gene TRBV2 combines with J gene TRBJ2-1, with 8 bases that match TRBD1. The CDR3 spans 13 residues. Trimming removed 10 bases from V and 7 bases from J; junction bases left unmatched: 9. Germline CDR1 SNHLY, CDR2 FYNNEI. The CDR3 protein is CATDRDRHNEQFF. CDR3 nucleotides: TGTGCCACAGACCGGGACAGGCATAATGAGCAGTTCTTC.

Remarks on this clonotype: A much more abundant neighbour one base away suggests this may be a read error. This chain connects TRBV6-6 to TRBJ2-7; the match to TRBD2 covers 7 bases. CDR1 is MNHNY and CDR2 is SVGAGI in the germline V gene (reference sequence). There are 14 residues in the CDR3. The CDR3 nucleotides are TGTGCCAGCAGTTACTCCAGCGGGAACTACGAGCAGCACTTC. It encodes CASSYSSGNYEQHF.

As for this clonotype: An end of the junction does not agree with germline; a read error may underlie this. Here the CDR3 reads CASSFQGVYEHYF. Here the CDR3 DNA reads TGTGCCAGCAGTTTCCAGGGGGTCTACGAGCATTACTTC. The chain employs TRBV2 and TRBJ2-7; 7 bases are a match to TRBD1. Looked up from germline, CDR1 is SNHLY and CDR2 is FYNNEI. CDR3 size: 13 residues.

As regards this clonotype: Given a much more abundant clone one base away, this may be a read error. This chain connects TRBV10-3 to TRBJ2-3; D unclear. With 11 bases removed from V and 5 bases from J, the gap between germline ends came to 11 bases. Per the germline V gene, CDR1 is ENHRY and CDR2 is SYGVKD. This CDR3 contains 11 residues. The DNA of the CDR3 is TGTGCCGCCTCAGACATAGATACGCAGTATTTT. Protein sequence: CAASDIDTQYF.